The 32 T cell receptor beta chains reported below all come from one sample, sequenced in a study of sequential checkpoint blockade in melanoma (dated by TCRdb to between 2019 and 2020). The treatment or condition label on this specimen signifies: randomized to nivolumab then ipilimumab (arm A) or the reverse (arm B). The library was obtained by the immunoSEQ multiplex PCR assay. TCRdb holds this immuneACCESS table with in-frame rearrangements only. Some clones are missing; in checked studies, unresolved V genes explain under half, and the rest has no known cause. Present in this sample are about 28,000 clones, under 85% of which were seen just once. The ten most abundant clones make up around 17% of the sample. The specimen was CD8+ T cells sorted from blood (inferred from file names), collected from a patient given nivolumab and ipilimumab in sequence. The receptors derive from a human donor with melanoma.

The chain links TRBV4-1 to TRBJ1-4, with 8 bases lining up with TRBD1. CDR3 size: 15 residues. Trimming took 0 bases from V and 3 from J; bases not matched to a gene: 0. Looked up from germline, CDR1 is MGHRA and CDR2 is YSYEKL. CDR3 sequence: CASSQDRGPNEKLFF. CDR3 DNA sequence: TGCGCCAGCAGCCAAGACAGGGGGCCTAATGAAAAACTGTTTTTT.

The CDR3 region has the DNA TGTGCCAGCAGCCAACGGGACATGAACACTGAAGCTTTCTTT. Its protein is CASSQRDMNTEAFF. The J gene is TRBJ1-1, the V gene TRBV7-9, with D perhaps matching TRBD1 (6 bases). Germline CDR1 SEHNR, CDR2 FQNEAQ (reference sequence). V lost 5 bases and J lost 0, with 10 bases in between. The CDR3 is 14 residues long.

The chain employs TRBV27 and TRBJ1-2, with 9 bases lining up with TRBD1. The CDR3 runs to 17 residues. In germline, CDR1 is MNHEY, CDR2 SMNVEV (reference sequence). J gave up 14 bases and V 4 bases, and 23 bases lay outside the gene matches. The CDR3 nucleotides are TGTGCCAGCAGTTACTTGGGCTGGACAGGGGAGGTTCGGGGTGAAACCTTC. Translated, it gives CASSYLGWTGEVRGETF.

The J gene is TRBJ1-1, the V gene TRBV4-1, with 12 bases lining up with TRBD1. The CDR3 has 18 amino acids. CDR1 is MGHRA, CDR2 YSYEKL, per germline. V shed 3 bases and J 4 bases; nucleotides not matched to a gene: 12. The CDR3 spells CASSQRTGTGGVGTEAFF. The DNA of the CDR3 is TGCGCCAGCAGCCAGAGGACCGGGACAGGGGGCGTGGGCACTGAAGCTTTCTTT.

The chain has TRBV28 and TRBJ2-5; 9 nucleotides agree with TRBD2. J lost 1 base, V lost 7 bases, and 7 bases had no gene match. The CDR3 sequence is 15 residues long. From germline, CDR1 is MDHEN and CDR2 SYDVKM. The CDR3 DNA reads TGTGCCAGCAACCACAGACTAGCGGTCCAAGAGACCCAGTACTTC. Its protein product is CASNHRLAVQETQYF. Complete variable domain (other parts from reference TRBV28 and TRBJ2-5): DVKVTQSSRYLVKRTGEKVFLECVQDMDHENMFWYRQDPGLGLRLIYFSYDVKMKEKGDIPEGYSVSREKKERFSLILESASTNQTSMYLCASNHRLAVQETQYFGPGTRLLVL.

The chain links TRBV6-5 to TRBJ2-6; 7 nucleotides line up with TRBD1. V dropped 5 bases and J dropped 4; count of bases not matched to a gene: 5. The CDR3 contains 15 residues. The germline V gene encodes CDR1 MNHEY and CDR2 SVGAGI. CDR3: CASSRTGAGANVLTF. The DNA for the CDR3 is TGTGCCAGCAGTCGTACAGGGGCCGGGGCCAACGTCCTGACTTTC.

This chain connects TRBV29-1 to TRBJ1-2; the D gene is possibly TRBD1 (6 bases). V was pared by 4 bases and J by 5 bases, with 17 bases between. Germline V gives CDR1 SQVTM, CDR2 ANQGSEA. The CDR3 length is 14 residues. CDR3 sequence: CSVALQGIEYGYTF. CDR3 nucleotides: TGCAGCGTTGCGTTACAGGGAATAGAGTATGGCTACACCTTC.

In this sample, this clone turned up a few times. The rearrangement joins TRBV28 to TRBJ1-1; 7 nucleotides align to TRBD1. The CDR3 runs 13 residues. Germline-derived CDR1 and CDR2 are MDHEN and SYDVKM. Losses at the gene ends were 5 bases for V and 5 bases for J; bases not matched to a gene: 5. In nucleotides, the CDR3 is TGTGCCAGCAGTCCTGGGGACAGAACTGAAGCTTTCTTT. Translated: CASSPGDRTEAFF.

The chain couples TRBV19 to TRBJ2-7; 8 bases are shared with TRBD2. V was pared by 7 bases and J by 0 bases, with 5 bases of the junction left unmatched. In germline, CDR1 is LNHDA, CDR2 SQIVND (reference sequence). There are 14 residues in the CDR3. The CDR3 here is CASTRAGDSYEQYF. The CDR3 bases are TGTGCCAGTACCCGAGCGGGGGACTCCTACGAGCAGTACTTC. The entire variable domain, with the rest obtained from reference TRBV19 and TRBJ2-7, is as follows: DGGITQSPKYLFRKEGQNVTLSCEQNLNHDAMYWYRQDPGQGLRLIYYSQIVNDFQKGDIAEGYSVSREKKESFPLTVTSAQKNPTAFYLCASTRAGDSYEQYFGPGTRLTVT.

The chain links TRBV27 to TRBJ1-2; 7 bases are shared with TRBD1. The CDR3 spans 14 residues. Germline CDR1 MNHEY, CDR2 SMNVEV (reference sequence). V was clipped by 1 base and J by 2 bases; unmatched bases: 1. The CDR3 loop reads CASSLLGQNYGYTF. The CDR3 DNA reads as TGTGCCAGCAGTTTATTGGGACAGAACTATGGCTACACCTTC.

The CDR3 coding sequence is TGTGCCAGCAGCGTAGGGGACAGGGCGAGCGAGCAGTACTTC. Its translation: CASSVGDRASEQYF. V usage is TRBV9 and J usage is TRBJ2-7; 9 positions match TRBD1. Germline CDR1 SGDLS, CDR2 YYNGEE. V shed 0 bases, J shed 6 bases, and the junction held 4 bases outside the gene matches. This CDR3 comprises 14 residues.

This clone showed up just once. CDR3 sequence reads: CASSPRLAVNTGELFF. For the CDR3, the DNA is TGTGCCAGCAGCCCAAGACTAGCGGTAAACACCGGGGAGCTGTTTTTT. The chain recombines TRBV2 with TRBJ2-2; the match to TRBD2 covers 9 bases. The CDR3 has 16 residues. After removal of 6 bases from V and 2 bases from J, the junction contained 7 bases not matched to a gene. CDR1 is SNHLY and CDR2 is FYNNEI in the germline V gene.

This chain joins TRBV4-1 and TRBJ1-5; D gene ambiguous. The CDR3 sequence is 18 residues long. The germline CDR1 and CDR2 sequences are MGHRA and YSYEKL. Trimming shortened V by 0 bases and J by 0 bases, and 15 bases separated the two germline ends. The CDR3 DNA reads TGCGCCAGCAGCCAAGACGGTCCCGAGGGCAGTAGCAATCAGCCCCAGCATTTT. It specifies CASSQDGPEGSSNQPQHF.

The CDR3 here is CSVEDRTGELFF. The DNA of the CDR3 is TGCAGCGTTGAAGACAGGACCGGGGAGCTGTTTTTT. The chain links TRBV29-1 to TRBJ2-2; no clear D gene. V lost 0 bases, J lost 5 bases, and 4 bases lay in between. The CDR3 runs to 12 residues. Germline CDR1 SQVTM, CDR2 ANQGSEA.

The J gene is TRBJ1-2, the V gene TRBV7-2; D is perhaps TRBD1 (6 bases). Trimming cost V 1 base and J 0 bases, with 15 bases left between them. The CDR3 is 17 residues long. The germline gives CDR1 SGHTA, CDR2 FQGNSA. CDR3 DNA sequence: TGTGCCAGCAGCTTAGTGTTTAGGGGGTTAGCTAACTATGGCTACACCTTC. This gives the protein CASSLVFRGLANYGYTF.

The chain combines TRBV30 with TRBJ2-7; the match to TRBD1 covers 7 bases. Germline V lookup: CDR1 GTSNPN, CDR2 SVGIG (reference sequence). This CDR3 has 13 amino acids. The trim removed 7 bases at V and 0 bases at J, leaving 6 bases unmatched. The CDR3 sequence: CALSTGPSYEQYF. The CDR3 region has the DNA TGTGCCTTATCGACAGGGCCCTCCTACGAGCAGTACTTC.

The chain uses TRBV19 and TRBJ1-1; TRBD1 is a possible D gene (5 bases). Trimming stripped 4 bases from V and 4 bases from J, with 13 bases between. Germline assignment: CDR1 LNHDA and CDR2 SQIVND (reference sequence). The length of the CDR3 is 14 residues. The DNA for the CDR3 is TGTGCCAGTAGTACGCAGGGAGGCGGCACTGAAGCTTTCTTT. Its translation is CASSTQGGGTEAFF.

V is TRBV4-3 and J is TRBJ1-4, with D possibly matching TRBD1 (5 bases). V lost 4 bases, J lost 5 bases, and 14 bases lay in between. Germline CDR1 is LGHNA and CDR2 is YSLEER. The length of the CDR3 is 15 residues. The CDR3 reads CASSLSRGPNEKLFF. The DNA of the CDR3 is TGCGCCAGCAGCCTAAGTAGGGGCCCGAATGAAAAACTGTTTTTT.

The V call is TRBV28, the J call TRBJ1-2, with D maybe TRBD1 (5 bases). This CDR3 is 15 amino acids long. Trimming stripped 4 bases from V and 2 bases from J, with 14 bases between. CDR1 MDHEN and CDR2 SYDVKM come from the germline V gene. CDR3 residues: CASSYLQAGNYGYTF. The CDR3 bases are TGTGCCAGCAGTTATCTACAGGCGGGGAACTATGGCTACACCTTC.

CDR3 region: CASSWGDYNEQFF. The CDR3 nucleotides are TGTGCCAGCAGCTGGGGAGACTACAATGAGCAGTTCTTC. V and J are TRBV5-6 and TRBJ2-1; tentatively, D is TRBD2 (5 bases). Looked up from germline, CDR1 is SGHDT and CDR2 is YYEEEE. The CDR3 extends over 13 amino acids. V was trimmed by 3 bases and J by 3 bases, leaving 7 bases between them. The full variable domain, rest sourced from reference TRBV5-6 and TRBJ2-1, is DAGVTQSPTHLIKTRGQQVTLRCSPKSGHDTVSWYQQALGQGPQFIFQYYEEEERQRGNFPDRFSGHQFPNYSSELNVNALLLGDSALYLCASSWGDYNEQFFGPGTRLTVL.

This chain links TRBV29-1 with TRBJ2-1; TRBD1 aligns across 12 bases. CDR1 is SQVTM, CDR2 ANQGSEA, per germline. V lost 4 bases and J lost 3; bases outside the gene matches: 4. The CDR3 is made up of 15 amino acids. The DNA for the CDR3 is TGCAGCGTTGGGGGGACAGGGGGCTTCTACAATGAGCAGTTCTTC. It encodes CSVGGTGGFYNEQFF.

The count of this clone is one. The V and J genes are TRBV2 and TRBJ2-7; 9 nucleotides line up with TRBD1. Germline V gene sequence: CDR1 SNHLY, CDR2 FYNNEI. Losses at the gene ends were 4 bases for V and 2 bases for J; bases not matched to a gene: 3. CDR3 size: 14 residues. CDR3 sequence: CASSGTGVTYEQYF. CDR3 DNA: TGTGCCAGCAGTGGGACAGGGGTGACCTACGAGCAGTACTTC. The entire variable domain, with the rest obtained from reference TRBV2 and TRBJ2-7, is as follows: EPEVTQTPSHQVTQMGQEVILRCVPISNHLYFYWYRQILGQKVEFLVSFYNNEISEKSEIFDDQFSVERPDGSNFTLKIRSTKLEDSAMYFCASSGTGVTYEQYFGPGTRLTVT.

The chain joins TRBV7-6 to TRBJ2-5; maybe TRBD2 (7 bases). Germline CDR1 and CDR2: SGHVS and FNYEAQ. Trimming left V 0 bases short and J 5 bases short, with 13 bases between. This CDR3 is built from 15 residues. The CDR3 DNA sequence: TGTGCCAGCAGCTTAGCCCGAAGGGGGGGGGAGACCCAGTACTTC. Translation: CASSLARRGGETQYF.

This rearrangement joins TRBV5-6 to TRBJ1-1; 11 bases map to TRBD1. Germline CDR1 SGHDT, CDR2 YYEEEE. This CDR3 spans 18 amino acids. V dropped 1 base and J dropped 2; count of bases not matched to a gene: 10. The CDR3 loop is CASSLTGQGVLINTEAFF. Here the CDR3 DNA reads TGTGCCAGCAGCTTGACGGGACAGGGGGTTCTAATAAACACTGAAGCTTTCTTT.

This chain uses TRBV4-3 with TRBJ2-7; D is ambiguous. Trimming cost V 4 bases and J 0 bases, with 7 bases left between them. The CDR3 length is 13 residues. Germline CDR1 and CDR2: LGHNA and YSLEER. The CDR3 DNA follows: TGCGCCAGCAGCCCAGGCTTCTCCTACGAGCAGTACTTC. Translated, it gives CASSPGFSYEQYF.

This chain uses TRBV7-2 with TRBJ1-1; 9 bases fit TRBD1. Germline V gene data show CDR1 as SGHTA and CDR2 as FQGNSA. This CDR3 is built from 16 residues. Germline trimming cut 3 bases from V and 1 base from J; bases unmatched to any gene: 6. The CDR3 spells CASSLGTGRENTEAFF. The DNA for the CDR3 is TGTGCCAGCAGCTTGGGGACAGGGCGAGAGAACACTGAAGCTTTCTTT.

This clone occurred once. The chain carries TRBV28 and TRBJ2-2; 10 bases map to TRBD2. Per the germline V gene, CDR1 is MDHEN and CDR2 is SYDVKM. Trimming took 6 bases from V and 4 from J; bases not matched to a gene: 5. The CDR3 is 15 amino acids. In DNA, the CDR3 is TGTGCCAGCAGCCCACTAGCGGGGAGCACCGGGGAGCTGTTTTTT. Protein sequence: CASSPLAGSTGELFF.

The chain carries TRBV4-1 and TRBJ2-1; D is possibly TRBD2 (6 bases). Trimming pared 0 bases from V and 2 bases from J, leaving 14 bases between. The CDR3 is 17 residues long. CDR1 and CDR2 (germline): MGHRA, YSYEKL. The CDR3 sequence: CASSQDRRDWPYNEQFF. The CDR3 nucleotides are TGCGCCAGCAGCCAAGATCGCCGGGACTGGCCCTACAATGAGCAGTTCTTC.

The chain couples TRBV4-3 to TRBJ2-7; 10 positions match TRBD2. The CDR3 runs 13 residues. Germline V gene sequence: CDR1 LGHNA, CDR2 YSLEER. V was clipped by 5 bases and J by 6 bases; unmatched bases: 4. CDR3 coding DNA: TGCGCCAGCAGCTTAGCGGGGGGTAGCGAGCAGTACTTC. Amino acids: CASSLAGGSEQYF.

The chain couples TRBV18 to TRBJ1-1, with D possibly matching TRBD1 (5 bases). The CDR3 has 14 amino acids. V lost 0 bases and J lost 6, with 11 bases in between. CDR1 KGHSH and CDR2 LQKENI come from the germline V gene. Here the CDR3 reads CASSPPVGGAEAFF. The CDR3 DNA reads TGTGCCAGCTCACCACCGGTTGGGGGGGCTGAAGCTTTCTTT. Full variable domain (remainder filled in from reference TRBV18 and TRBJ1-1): NAGVMQNPRHLVRRRGQEARLRCSPMKGHSHVYWYRQLPEEGLKFMVYLQKENIIDESGMPKERFSAEFPKEGPSILRIQQVVRGDSAAYFCASSPPVGGAEAFFGQGTRLTVV.

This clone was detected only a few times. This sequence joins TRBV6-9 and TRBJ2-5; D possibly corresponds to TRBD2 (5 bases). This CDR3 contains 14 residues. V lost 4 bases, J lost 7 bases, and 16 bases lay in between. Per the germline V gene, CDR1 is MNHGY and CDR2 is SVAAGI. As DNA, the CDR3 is TGTGCCAGCAGTTCGTCCGAGACCGGGGTGACCCAGTACTTC. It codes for CASSSSETGVTQYF.

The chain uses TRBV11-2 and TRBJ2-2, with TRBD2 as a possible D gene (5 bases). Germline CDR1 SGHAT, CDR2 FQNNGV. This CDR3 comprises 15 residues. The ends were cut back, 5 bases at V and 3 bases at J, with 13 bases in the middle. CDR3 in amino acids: CASSPEDWHTGELFF. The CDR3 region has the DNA TGTGCCAGCAGCCCAGAGGACTGGCACACCGGGGAGCTGTTTTTT.